This entry lists 11 T cell receptor beta chains sequenced from one sample in a study of CD8+CD57+ T cells in acquired aplastic anemia. Profiles of TCR beta VDJ and CDR3 were generated from a genomic DNA template. MiXCR was run by TCRdb on the reads, yielding one entry per CDR3 protein. The sample shows 250,000 to 350,000 distinct CDR3 sequences, 55% to 60% of them seen only once. The sequencing sample was made of sorted CD4+, CD8+, or CD8+CD57+ T cells (not recorded which) from PBMCs. These receptors all come from a human donor with severe aplastic anemia or a healthy control (not recorded which).

Only a few counts were recorded for this clonotype. CDR3 sequence (DNA): TGCAGCGTTGTGGCAGATCGAACTGAAGCTTTCTTT. Amino acid sequence: CSVVADRTEAFF. This chain joins TRBV29-1 and TRBJ1-1; D unclear. The CDR3 has 12 residues. Trimming removed 4 bases from V and 5 bases from J, with 11 bases in between. The germline V gene has CDR1 SQVTM and CDR2 ANQGSEA.

This sequence joins TRBV7-8 and TRBJ2-1; no reliable D call. CDR1 and CDR2 (germline): SGHVS, FQNEAQ. This CDR3 is 11 amino acids long. V lost 8 bases and J 7 bases, leaving 9 bases between the germline ends. This CDR3 is CASEVLNEQFF. The CDR3 DNA follows: TGTGCCAGCGAGGTCCTGAATGAGCAGTTCTTC. The full variable domain, its missing parts supplied by reference TRBV7-8 and TRBJ2-1, is GAGVSQSPRYKVAKRGQDVALRCDPISGHVSLFWYQQALGQGPEFLTYFQNEAQLDKSGLPSDRFFAERPEGSVSTLKIQRTQQEDSAVYLCASEVLNEQFFGPGTRLTVL.

Ten or more counts support this clonotype. The chain links TRBV5-1 to TRBJ2-2; 7 bases agree with TRBD1. The germline CDR1 and CDR2 sequences are SGHRS and YFSETQ. The CDR3 is made up of 14 amino acids. Trimming at V came to 9 bases and at J to 3 bases, leaving 8 bases not matched to a gene. This CDR3 is CATQGTVDTGELFF. The CDR3 DNA reads as TGCGCCACCCAAGGGACAGTGGACACCGGGGAGCTGTTTTTT.

CDR3 sequence: CATSRDILAFSGGWQETQYF. Here the CDR3 DNA reads TGTGCCACCAGCAGAGATATCTTGGCTTTTAGCGGGGGTTGGCAAGAGACCCAGTACTTC. The chain carries TRBV15 and TRBJ2-5, with 9 positions matching TRBD2. The CDR3 length is 20 residues. J was trimmed by 2 bases and V by 0 bases; bases with no gene match: 16. CDR1 is LNHNV and CDR2 is YYDKDF in the germline V gene (reference sequence).

The chain combines TRBV7-9 with TRBJ2-7, with TRBD2 as a possible D gene (6 bases). V lost 5 bases to trimming and J lost 3 bases, with 20 bases between them. Germline V lookup: CDR1 SEHNR, CDR2 FQNEAQ (reference sequence). This CDR3 comprises 16 residues. CDR3 region: CASSRGGVMGSYEQYF. The CDR3, as DNA: TGTGCCAGCAGCCGCGGAGGGGTGATGGGGAGCTACGAGCAGTACTTC.

This clonotype was observed at least ten times. J is TRBJ2-2 and V is TRBV20-1; 8 positions agree with TRBD2. CDR3 length equals 14 residues. CDR1 is DFQATT, CDR2 SNEGSKA, per germline (reference sequence). Trimming removed 6 bases from V and 1 base from J; junction bases left unmatched: 4. For the CDR3, the DNA is TGCAGTGCCACACTAGCGGAGAACACCGGGGAGCTGTTTTTT. This codes for CSATLAENTGELFF.

Comments on this clonotype: The germline gene is not matched at one end of the junction; a read error may be the cause. The chain carries TRBV7-6 and TRBJ1-1; TRBD1 matches at 10 bases. Germline CDR1 and CDR2: SGHVS and FNYEAQ. This CDR3 has 13 amino acids. This CDR3 reads CASSLGTGAEAFF. The CDR3, as DNA: TGTGCTAGCAGCTTAGGGACAGGGGCTGAAGCTTTCTTT. Looking up the rest from reference TRBV7-6 and TRBJ1-1 gives the full variable domain: GAGVSQSPRYKVTKRGQDVALRCDPISGHVSLYWYRQALGQGPEFLTYFNYEAQQDKSGLPNDRFSAERPEGSISTLTIQRTEQRDSAMYRCASSLGTGAEAFFGQGTRLTVV.

The chain carries TRBV10-3 and TRBJ2-7, with 7 bases matching TRBD1. Germline trimming cut 9 bases from V and 3 bases from J; bases unmatched to any gene: 2. This CDR3 is 11 amino acids long. Germline V gene data show CDR1 as ENHRY and CDR2 as SYGVKD. CDR3 protein: CAIHRGYEQYF. CDR3 coding DNA: TGTGCCATTCACAGGGGCTACGAGCAGTACTTC.

This clonotype appeared a few times. This chain links TRBV7-8 with TRBJ2-1; D might be TRBD1 or TRBD2, each matching 6 bases. Between the trimmed V and J ends, which lost 6 bases and 2 bases, there was a span of 11 bases. Germline V gene sequence: CDR1 SGHVS, CDR2 FQNEAQ. The CDR3 has 14 amino acids. The CDR3: CASSIGGTYNEQFF. CDR3 DNA: TGTGCCAGCAGTATAGGGGGGACCTACAATGAGCAGTTCTTC.

J is TRBJ2-5 and V is TRBV14; a weak D match, TRBD2 (6 bases). Trimming cost V 4 bases and J 5 bases, with 17 bases left between them. Looked up from germline, CDR1 is SGHDN and CDR2 is FVKESK. The CDR3 extends over 15 amino acids. The CDR3 nucleotides are TGTGCCAGCAGCCCGGGACTGCTAGTGGTCGAGACCCAGTACTTC. This codes for CASSPGLLVVETQYF.

This clonotype was counted a few times. The chain couples TRBV6-5 to TRBJ2-2; D is perhaps TRBD1 or TRBD2 (5 bases each). Between the trimmed V and J ends, which lost 6 bases and 4 bases, there was a span of 15 bases. The CDR3 is 15 residues long. Germline CDR1 MNHEY, CDR2 SVGAGI. The CDR3 sequence: CASSTMAGTTGELFF. In DNA, the CDR3 is TGTGCCAGCAGCACGATGGCCGGGACCACCGGGGAGCTGTTTTTT.